Sequencing of this T cell receptor (beta chain) was carried out in a study of shared clonotypes between healthy human individuals. Turning to the study itself: The donor group consisted of a couple of women and three men, aged 18 to 49.

Points from the study as a whole: Donor clonotype sharing was expected to depend on sequencing depth. Relative to their counterparts shared across all four donors, non-shared clonotypes exhibited diminished generation probabilities.

As originally analysed: There were no quality scores in the junction-only immunoSEQ sequences, so filtering differed. Here immunoSEQ multiplex PCR was the method, and the copy in TCRdb shows in-frame clones only, minus some. The V and J calls and clone size were taken over from that table, and D and trimming were inferred from the DNA. The table includes about 2 million clones, approximately 95% detected once. The table lists this clone with a count of one. What it recognizes is unknown. CD8 cells regarded as naive lacked CD45RO, were positively chosen for CCR7, and omitted terminally differentiated effector memory CD45RA+ cells. The clonotype originates from a man between 18 and 35 years old in good health. The sample taken for sequencing was naive CD8+ T cells sorted from blood.

CDR3 protein: CASSLNPGQGDNEQFF. As DNA, the CDR3 is TGCGCCAGCAGCCTAAACCCGGGACAGGGGGACAATGAGCAGTTCTTC. This rearrangement joins TRBV4-1 to TRBJ2-1; 11 bases are shared with TRBD1. With V trimmed by 4 bases and J by 5 bases, 7 bases remained unmatched. Germline lookup yields CDR1 MGHRA and CDR2 YSYEKL. This CDR3 spans 16 amino acids.